This T cell receptor beta chain was retrieved from a study of neurological immune-mediated disorders. Broader study findings: Patients with HTLV-1-associated myelopathy had the highest level of TCR clonal expansion, whereas patients with multiple sclerosis had the lowest level, falling beneath the level found in healthy controls. Expanded clones shared no identical CDR3 amino acid sequences across subjects, which suggested private TCR-beta repertoires in all groups.

With 10-nucleotide random UMIs, 5'RACE was used to make the cDNA. TCRdb re-derived calls from the 5' RACE reads in MiXCR, one entry per CDR3 protein. The top ten hold about 7% of the sample, which has 30,000 to 45,000 distinct CDR3 sequences, under 13% seen once. This clonotype was recorded many times. The antigen is not known. The trim removed 5 bases at V and 3 bases at J, leaving 5 bases unmatched. The germline V gene has CDR1 SGHRS and CDR2 YFSETQ. This CDR3 spans 14 amino acids. The receptor comes from a woman in her 30s with HTLV-1-associated myelopathy (HAM/TSP). This chain joins TRBV5-1 and TRBJ1-1; the match to TRBD1 covers 9 bases. The material sequenced was PBMCs. CDR3 sequence reads: CASSTGGADTEAFF. CDR3 nucleotide sequence: TGCGCCAGCAGTACAGGGGGCGCGGACACTGAAGCTTTCTTT. The full variable domain, rest sourced from reference TRBV5-1 and TRBJ1-1, is KAGVTQTPRYLIKTRGQQVTLSCSPISGHRSVSWYQQTPGQGLQFLFEYFSETQRNKGNFPGRFSGRQFSNSRSEMNVSTLELGDSALYLCASSTGGADTEAFFGQGTRLTVV.